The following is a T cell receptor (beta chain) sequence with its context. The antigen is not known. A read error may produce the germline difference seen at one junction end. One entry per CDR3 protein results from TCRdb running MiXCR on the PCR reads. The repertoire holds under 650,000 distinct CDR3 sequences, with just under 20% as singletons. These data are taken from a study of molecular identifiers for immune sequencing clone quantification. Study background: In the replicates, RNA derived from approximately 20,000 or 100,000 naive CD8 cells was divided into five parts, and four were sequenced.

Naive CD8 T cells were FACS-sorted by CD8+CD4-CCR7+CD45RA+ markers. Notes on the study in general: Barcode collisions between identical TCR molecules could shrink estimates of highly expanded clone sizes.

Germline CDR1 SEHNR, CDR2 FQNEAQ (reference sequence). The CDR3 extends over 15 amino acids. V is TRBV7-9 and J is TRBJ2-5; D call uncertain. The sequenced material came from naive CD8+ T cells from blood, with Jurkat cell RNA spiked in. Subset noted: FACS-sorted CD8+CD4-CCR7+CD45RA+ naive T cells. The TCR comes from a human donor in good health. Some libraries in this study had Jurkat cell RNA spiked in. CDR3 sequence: CASSLRVGSQETQHF. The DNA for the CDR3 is TGTGCCAGCAGCTTAAGGGTTGGTTCCCAAGAGACCCAGCACTTC. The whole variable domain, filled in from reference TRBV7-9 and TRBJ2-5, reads DTGVSQNPRHKITKRGQNVTFRCDPISEHNRLYWYRQTLGQGPEFLTYFQNEAQLEKSRLLSDRFSAERPKGSFSTLEIQRTEQGDSAMYLCASSLRVGSQETQHFGPGTRLLVL.